This T cell receptor (beta chain) was sequenced for a study of spatial heterogeneity in lung cancer. Findings of the study overall: Counts that tracked tumor mutation counts were those of expanded intratumoral alpha and beta TCRs. Among tumor T cells, estimated coverage was around 6.8% for alpha chains and approximately 13% for beta chains.

This clonotype has at least ten counts. As yet, its antigen is unknown. Every molecule of TCR cDNA had its own unique molecular identifier. MiXCR, run by TCRdb on the 5' RACE reads, gives a single entry per CDR3 protein. The sample consists of about 30,000 distinct CDR3 sequences, around 7.4% of them appearing once. The CDR3 totals 18 residues. The junction had 8 bases not matched to a gene; V was cut back by 1 base and J by 3 bases. Germline assignment: CDR1 MGHRA and CDR2 YSYEKL. As for time point: sample taken at primary tumor resection. Whole RNA obtained from tumor, nontumor lung or frozen PBMC underwent sequencing without sorting.

The clonotype was recovered from a male donor with early-stage non-small cell lung cancer. The sample in question was lung tumor tissue, obtained at surgery. This chain uses TRBV4-1 with TRBJ2-3, with 12 bases lining up with TRBD2. The CDR3 loop is CASSQVILAGGQTDTQYF. The CDR3 DNA sequence: TGCGCCAGCAGCCAAGTAATCCTAGCGGGGGGGCAGACAGATACGCAGTATTTT.